The 31 T cell receptor beta chains reported below all come from one sample, sequenced in a study of vaccination and CD4 T cells after COVID-19. Treatment noted: approximately 10-day PBMC culture with coronavirus spike peptide pools or control peptides (ViraFEST assay). Sequencing of the DNA from cultured CD4+ T cells was carried out with the Oncomine TCR Beta short-read assay. In TCRdb, the PCR reads were re-called with MiXCR into one record per CDR3 protein. The data contain about 11,000 distinct CDR3 sequences, approximately 53% of them singletons. Their recognized antigens are unknown. The sample taken for sequencing was CD4+ T cells from blood, cultured in vitro. All receptors derive from a human donor who had recovered from COVID-19.

This chain links TRBV20-1 with TRBJ2-1; TRBD1 matches 7 bases. The CDR3 consists of 14 residues. Germline CDR1 reads DFQATT; CDR2 reads SNEGSKA (reference sequence). The V gene end was trimmed by 6 bases and the J gene end by 6 bases; junction bases not matched to a gene: 11. The CDR3 DNA reads TGCAGTGCAGGGGGCTTAGCCCGGGGCAATGAGCAGTTCTTC. Translating gives CSAGGLARGNEQFF.

V gene TRBV28 combines with J gene TRBJ2-7, with unresolved D. V lost 10 bases to trimming and J lost 2 bases, with 12 bases between them. The CDR3 length is 12 residues. The V gene's germline CDR1 is MDHEN and CDR2 SYDVKM. The CDR3 region has the DNA TGTGCCACTGAGACAACCACCTACGAGCAGTACTTC. It translates to CATETTTYEQYF.

This chain connects TRBV6-1 to TRBJ2-1, with 12 nucleotides matching TRBD2. The CDR3 is 16 residues long. V shed 6 bases, J shed 2 bases, and the junction held 5 bases outside the gene matches. The V gene's germline CDR1 is MNHNS and CDR2 SASEGT. CDR3: CASSRLAGGAYNEQFF. As DNA, the CDR3 is TGTGCCAGCAGCCGGCTAGCGGGAGGGGCCTACAATGAGCAGTTCTTC.

The genes are TRBV27 and TRBJ2-3; no definite D call. V lost 1 base, J lost 4 bases, and 12 bases lay in between. The CDR3 is 15 amino acids. The germline CDR1 and CDR2 sequences are MNHEY and SMNVEV (reference sequence). The CDR3 is CASSLFRRRPDTQYF. The CDR3 DNA sequence: TGTGCCAGCAGTTTATTTAGGAGACGCCCAGATACGCAGTATTTT.

This clonotype was detected only a few times. V gene TRBV7-2 combines with J gene TRBJ1-5; no clear D. The V and J ends lost 2 bases and 5 bases respectively, with 7 bases between them. The CDR3 is 13 amino acids. Per germline, CDR1 SGHTA and CDR2 FQGNSA. As DNA, the CDR3 is TGTGCCAGCAGCTTATTAAGGGATCAGCCCCAGCATTTT. It specifies CASSLLRDQPQHF.

This chain joins TRBV5-4 and TRBJ1-1; possible D gene TRBD1, 6 bases. This CDR3 has 13 amino acids. V was clipped by 4 bases and J by 4 bases, with 11 bases between them. The germline gives CDR1 SGHNT, CDR2 YYREEE (reference sequence). The CDR3 DNA reads TGTGCCAGCAGCCCTCAGGGGCGCACTGAAGCTTTCTTT. It encodes CASSPQGRTEAFF. Variable domain in full (rest from reference TRBV5-4 and TRBJ1-1): ETGVTQSPTHLIKTRGQQVTLRCSSQSGHNTVSWYQQALGQGPQFIFQYYREEENGRGNFPPRFSGLQFPNYSSELNVNALELDDSALYLCASSPQGRTEAFFGQGTRLTVV.

J is TRBJ2-1 and V is TRBV11-2, with 10 bases fitting TRBD1. The CDR3 extends over 15 amino acids. CDR1 and CDR2 (germline): SGHAT, FQNNGV. V gave up 5 bases and J gave up 5 bases; unmatched junction bases: 6. The CDR3, as DNA: TGTGCCAGCAGCAACCGGGACAGGGGTCACAATGAGCAGTTCTTC. Its translation: CASSNRDRGHNEQFF.

The chain couples TRBV2 to TRBJ2-7, with a tentative D call TRBD2 (6 bases). The ends were cut back, 10 bases at V and 2 bases at J, with 12 bases in the middle. This CDR3 has 12 amino acids. Looked up from germline, CDR1 is SNHLY and CDR2 is FYNNEI. CDR3: CATSSETYEQYF. The CDR3 nucleotides read TGTGCCACCTCTAGCGAAACCTACGAGCAGTACTTC.

This chain uses TRBV28 with TRBJ1-5; possibly TRBD1 for D (6 bases). In germline, CDR1 is MDHEN, CDR2 SYDVKM. Trimming took 5 bases from V and 7 from J, leaving 21 bases between them. The CDR3 consists of 16 residues. The CDR3: CASSGDRSAPRQPQHF. The CDR3 region has the DNA TGTGCCAGCAGTGGCGACAGGTCTGCGCCCCGGCAGCCCCAGCATTTT. The variable domain in full, completed from reference TRBV28 and TRBJ1-5, reads DVKVTQSSRYLVKRTGEKVFLECVQDMDHENMFWYRQDPGLGLRLIYFSYDVKMKEKGDIPEGYSVSREKKERFSLILESASTNQTSMYLCASSGDRSAPRQPQHFGDGTRLSIL.

This clonotype was counted once. The chain is built from TRBV20-1 and TRBJ2-4; 8 positions match TRBD1. Looked up from germline, CDR1 is DFQATT and CDR2 is SNEGSKA (reference sequence). Germline trimming cut 0 bases from V and 6 bases from J; bases unmatched to any gene: 4. The CDR3 length is 14 residues. The CDR3 region is CSARDTGQGNIQYF. CDR3 sequence (DNA): TGCAGTGCTAGAGATACAGGACAGGGAAACATTCAGTACTTC.

V and J are TRBV6-1 and TRBJ1-2; 7 bases map to TRBD1. CDR1 MNHNS and CDR2 SASEGT come from the germline V gene. CDR3 length equals 13 residues. After removal of 6 bases from V and 7 bases from J, the junction contained 8 bases not matched to a gene. CDR3 DNA sequence: TGTGCCAGCAGGACCGGGACAGTGGCTGGCTACACCTTC. Protein: CASRTGTVAGYTF.

The rearrangement links TRBV10-2 to TRBJ1-6, with 7 bases identical to TRBD1. The CDR3 extends over 15 amino acids. CDR1 and CDR2 (germline): WSHSY, SAAADI. The trim removed 3 bases at V and 7 bases at J, leaving 6 bases unmatched. CDR3 DNA sequence: TGCGCCAGCAGTGACCTGACAGGGCACAATTCACCCCTCCACTTT. This translates into CASSDLTGHNSPLHF.

This sequence joins TRBV28 and TRBJ2-2, with D unresolved. Germline V gene sequence: CDR1 MDHEN, CDR2 SYDVKM. The CDR3 loop spans 16 amino acids. The V gene lost 2 bases and the J gene lost 1 base, with 11 bases spanning the gap. In DNA, the CDR3 is TGTGCCAGCAGTTTAATTGGACGGATGAACACCGGGGAGCTGTTTTTT. This encodes CASSLIGRMNTGELFF.

This clonotype was picked up one time. This chain connects TRBV6-1 to TRBJ2-7; D unclear. Deletions cut 6 bases from V and 4 bases from J, with 7 bases between. Germline CDR1 is MNHNS and CDR2 is SASEGT. This CDR3 contains 11 residues. The CDR3 reads CASSPFYEQYF. DNA of the CDR3: TGTGCCAGCAGCCCGTTTTACGAGCAGTACTTC.

The CDR3, as DNA: TGTGCCAGCAGTTTGGGACTAGAGCAGTTCTTC. This sequence encodes CASSLGLEQFF. This chain connects TRBV12-3 or TRBV12-4 to TRBJ2-1, with 7 positions matching TRBD2. Germline trimming cut 3 bases from V and 10 bases from J; bases unmatched to any gene: 0. The CDR3 contains 11 residues.

The J gene is TRBJ2-7, the V gene TRBV6-1; 9 positions agree with TRBD2. Germline V gene lookup returns CDR1 MNHNS and CDR2 SASEGT. The CDR3 contains 18 residues. V trimming: 5 bases; J trimming: 2 bases; junction bases outside the gene matches: 16. DNA of the CDR3: TGTGCCAGCAGTATGACCGGGACTAGCTCCCCGTACGCCTACGAGCAGTACTTC. It is translated as CASSMTGTSSPYAYEQYF.

The chain carries TRBV7-9 and TRBJ2-3, with a possible D match to TRBD2 (6 bases). The germline V gene has CDR1 SEHNR and CDR2 FQNEAQ (reference sequence). Deletions cut 1 base from V and 9 bases from J, with 14 bases between. This CDR3 has 14 amino acids. DNA for the CDR3: TGTGCCAGCAGCTTAGGCGATAGCGGTTACACGCAGTATTTT. It codes for CASSLGDSGYTQYF.

The V call is TRBV11-2, the J call TRBJ1-1; unclear D gene. CDR3 size: 14 residues. Trimming took 0 bases from V and 4 from J, leaving 9 bases between them. In germline, CDR1 is SGHAT, CDR2 FQNNGV. Written as DNA, the CDR3 is TGTGCCAGCAGCTTAGAAAGCCGACTCACTGAAGCTTTCTTT. This encodes CASSLESRLTEAFF.

By share, this clonotype ranks as medium-sized (0.01 to 0.1%). CDR3 loop: CSARDISDRGLESNQPQHF. CDR3 coding DNA: TGCAGTGCTAGAGATATTAGTGACAGGGGGCTTGAAAGCAATCAGCCCCAGCATTTT. J is TRBJ1-5 and V is TRBV20-1, with TRBD1 matching 10 bases. This CDR3 spans 19 amino acids. The junction had 12 bases not matched to a gene; V was cut back by 0 bases and J by 1 base. Per the germline V gene, CDR1 is DFQATT and CDR2 is SNEGSKA (reference sequence).

This clonotype was seen a few times. V is TRBV24-1 and J is TRBJ1-2; weak D call: TRBD1 (6 bases). The germline CDR1 and CDR2 sequences are KGHDR and SFDVKD. CDR3 length equals 14 residues. V was shortened by 4 bases and J by 5 bases, with 13 bases between the two germline ends. The CDR3 protein is CATSDTHRAYGYTF. The CDR3, as DNA: TGTGCCACCAGTGACACCCACAGGGCTTATGGCTACACCTTC.

The chain recombines TRBV2 with TRBJ1-5; 8 bases fit TRBD1. The CDR3 sequence is 18 residues long. CDR1 and CDR2 (germline): SNHLY, FYNNEI. The V segment lost 4 bases and the J segment 2 bases; nucleotides outside the gene matches: 13. DNA for the CDR3: TGTGCCAGCAGTGGGACAGGGCCCCGATGGAGTGGCAATCAGCCCCAGCATTTT. Translating it yields CASSGTGPRWSGNQPQHF.

The chain has TRBV18 and TRBJ1-5; TRBD1 might be the D (5 bases). Trimming removed 3 bases at V and 6 bases at J, with 12 bases between. The CDR3 is 14 residues long. Germline assignment: CDR1 KGHSH and CDR2 LQKENI. CDR3 nucleotides: TGTGCCAGCTCACCTGACAGTTCCAGTCAGCCCCAGCATTTT. It encodes CASSPDSSSQPQHF.

The gene calls are TRBV28 and TRBJ2-2; 7 bases are shared with TRBD1. V shed 5 bases and J 0 bases; nucleotides not matched to a gene: 3. The germline CDR1 and CDR2 sequences are MDHEN and SYDVKM. CDR3 length equals 15 residues. CDR3 in amino acids: CASSQGTANTGELFF. DNA for the CDR3: TGTGCCAGCAGTCAGGGGACAGCGAACACCGGGGAGCTGTTTTTT.

The V call is TRBV4-2, the J call TRBJ2-3; the D call may be TRBD1 or TRBD2 (6 bases each). Per the germline V gene, CDR1 is LGHNA and CDR2 is YNFKEQ. Trimming pared 1 base from V and 4 bases from J, leaving 15 bases between. The CDR3 is made up of 16 amino acids. CDR3 DNA sequence: TGTGCCAGCAGCCAAGCTGGTCCAGGGGAGGCAGATACGCAGTATTTT. Protein sequence: CASSQAGPGEADTQYF.

This clonotype has more than one count but fewer than ten. The chain recombines TRBV20-1 with TRBJ1-4; D unclear. This CDR3 has 15 amino acids. Germline V CDR1 and CDR2: DFQATT, SNEGSKA (reference sequence). Trimming stripped 2 bases from V and 3 bases from J, with 13 bases between. The CDR3 loop reads CSARIGKWANEKLFF. The DNA of the CDR3 is TGCAGTGCTAGAATTGGGAAATGGGCTAATGAAAAACTGTTTTTT.

This clonotype was counted between two and nine times. This chain links TRBV28 with TRBJ2-7; TRBD1 matches at 9 bases. V trimming: 4 bases; J trimming: 2 bases; junction bases outside the gene matches: 12. Germline loops: CDR1 MDHEN, CDR2 SYDVKM. This CDR3 spans 17 amino acids. DNA for the CDR3: TGTGCCAGCAGTTCCCCTCTCACTGACAGGGGGGCCTACGAGCAGTACTTC. Translated: CASSSPLTDRGAYEQYF.

The chain uses TRBV30 and TRBJ2-5, with a weak D call TRBD2 (6 bases). From germline, CDR1 is GTSNPN and CDR2 SVGIG (reference sequence). Deletions cut 0 bases from V and 4 bases from J, with 12 bases between. The CDR3 is 14 amino acids. CDR3 nucleotides: TGTGCCTGGAGTGTGTCTAGCGTGGGAGAGACCCAGTACTTC. Translated, it gives CAWSVSSVGETQYF.

This chain links TRBV6-2 or TRBV6-3 with TRBJ2-5; no clear D. V lost 6 bases and J lost 1, with 9 bases in between. This CDR3 has 13 residues. The germline V gene encodes CDR1 MNHEY and CDR2 SVGEGT. The CDR3 nucleotides are TGTGCCAGCAGGCGACCCGGCCAAGAGACCCAGTACTTC. Translated, it gives CASRRPGQETQYF.

A few counts support this clonotype. This sequence joins TRBV6-4 and TRBJ2-7, with D perhaps assigned TRBD1 or TRBD2 (5 bases each). Germline lookup yields CDR1 MRHNA and CDR2 SNTAGT. Trimming removed 10 bases from V and 0 bases from J, with 16 bases in between. CDR3 size: 14 residues. CDR3 sequence: CAKGTDRFSYEQYF. In nucleotides, the CDR3 is TGTGCCAAGGGGACCGATCGATTCTCCTACGAGCAGTACTTC.

This clonotype has just a few counts. This chain joins TRBV5-1 and TRBJ2-7; 8 bases match TRBD1. Trimming removed 2 bases from V and 3 bases from J; junction bases left unmatched: 7. CDR1 and CDR2 (germline): SGHRS, YFSETQ. The CDR3 totals 15 residues. The CDR3 sequence: CASSFGQGNRYEQYF. The CDR3 DNA is TGCGCCAGCAGCTTCGGACAGGGAAACCGCTACGAGCAGTACTTC. The full variable domain, completed using reference TRBV5-1 and TRBJ2-7, is KAGVTQTPRYLIKTRGQQVTLSCSPISGHRSVSWYQQTPGQGLQFLFEYFSETQRNKGNFPGRFSGRQFSNSRSEMNVSTLELGDSALYLCASSFGQGNRYEQYFGPGTRLTVT.

The chain combines TRBV7-2 with TRBJ2-5; 9 bases align to TRBD1. V was clipped by 1 base and J by 5 bases; unmatched bases: 8. The length of the CDR3 is 16 residues. Germline V gives CDR1 SGHTA, CDR2 FQGNSA. The CDR3 protein is CASSLGSTGGRETQYF. CDR3 coding DNA: TGTGCCAGCAGCTTAGGAAGTACAGGGGGCCGGGAGACCCAGTACTTC.